This entry describes one T cell receptor (beta chain). Its antigen remains unknown. This record belongs to a study of early stage breast cancer tumors. Study summary: ER+/PR+/HER2- status applied to about 70% of the 16 invasive breast tumors. Eight ER+/PR+/HER2- tumors were invasive ductal; four were invasive lobular.

Profiling relied on immunoSEQ multiplex PCR, and the TCRdb table lists in-frame clones only, not all of them. The repertoire holds about 51,000 clones, around 80% seen once, with under 4.5% in the top ten. This CDR3 is 14 amino acids long. CDR1 and CDR2 (germline): SGHRS, YFSETQ. Between the trimmed V and J ends, which lost 1 base and 4 bases, there was a span of 6 bases. Broader study findings: Most shared enriched TCRB sequences were commonly generated ones.

The V and J genes are TRBV5-1 and TRBJ1-6; D gene ambiguous. The sequenced material came from blood. This TCR was recovered from a person aged 40 to 50 with breast cancer. The CDR3 DNA is TGCGCCAGCAGCTTGCGGCAGTATAATTCACCCCTCCACTTT. Translating gives CASSLRQYNSPLHF.